Each of the 6 T cell receptor beta chains below was sequenced from the same sample in a study of T cells after yellow fever vaccination. TCRdb reprocessed the 5' RACE reads via MiXCR and lists one record per CDR3 protein. The data hold about 550,000 distinct CDR3 sequences, with roughly 21% observed a single time. The specimen was PBMCs, collected 15 days after the yellow fever booster vaccination. These receptors all stem from a man aged 30 to 45 who received the YFV17D yellow fever vaccine.

The V call is TRBV12-3 or TRBV12-4, the J call TRBJ2-3; D may be TRBD2 (7 bases). V was trimmed by 4 bases and J by 0 bases, leaving 20 bases between them. This CDR3 has 18 amino acids. This CDR3 is CASSSTGASGGSTDTQYF. CDR3 coding DNA: TGTGCCAGCAGTTCGACAGGCGCTAGCGGAGGTAGCACAGATACGCAGTATTTT.

This clonotype showed up just a few times. This chain links TRBV12-3 or TRBV12-4 with TRBJ2-3; D might be TRBD1 (5 bases). CDR3 length: 14 residues. The V end was cut by 4 bases, the J end by 2 bases, with 10 bases between. The CDR3 sequence: CASSSTVFTDTQYF. Written as DNA, the CDR3 is TGTGCCAGCAGTTCGACAGTTTTCACAGATACGCAGTATTTT.

This chain uses TRBV7-6 with TRBJ1-2; D gene ambiguous. V lost 5 bases, J lost 3 bases, and 10 bases lay in between. The CDR3 contains 13 residues. The V gene's germline CDR1 is SGHVS and CDR2 FNYEAQ. CDR3 DNA sequence: TGTGCCAGCAGCCCGTCCAAGGACTATGGCTACACCTTC. This codes for CASSPSKDYGYTF.

This clonotype was picked up a small number of times. The rearrangement links TRBV4-3 to TRBJ2-7; D uncertain. Per the germline V gene, CDR1 is LGHNA and CDR2 is YSLEER. V was pared by 4 bases and J by 0 bases, with 19 bases between. The CDR3 totals 17 residues. The CDR3 region is CASSPEQLPTISYEQYF. The CDR3 DNA follows: TGCGCCAGCAGCCCGGAACAGCTGCCTACGATCTCCTACGAGCAGTACTTC.

The CDR3 protein is CASTGALEETQYF. CDR3 DNA: TGTGCCAGCACGGGGGCCCTAGAAGAGACCCAGTACTTC. The chain carries TRBV7-9 and TRBJ2-5; D is possibly TRBD1 or TRBD2 (6 bases each). Germline CDR1 and CDR2: SEHNR and FQNEAQ (reference sequence). V lost 7 bases, J lost 3 bases, and 12 bases lay in between. The CDR3 covers 13 residues.

This clonotype was found many times. The V and J genes are TRBV12-3 or TRBV12-4 and TRBJ2-3; D call uncertain. The CDR3 runs to 11 residues. V was shortened by 5 bases and J by 4 bases, with 4 bases between the two germline ends. CDR3 residues: CASSLPDTQYF. CDR3 DNA: TGTGCCAGCAGTCTCCCAGATACGCAGTATTTT.